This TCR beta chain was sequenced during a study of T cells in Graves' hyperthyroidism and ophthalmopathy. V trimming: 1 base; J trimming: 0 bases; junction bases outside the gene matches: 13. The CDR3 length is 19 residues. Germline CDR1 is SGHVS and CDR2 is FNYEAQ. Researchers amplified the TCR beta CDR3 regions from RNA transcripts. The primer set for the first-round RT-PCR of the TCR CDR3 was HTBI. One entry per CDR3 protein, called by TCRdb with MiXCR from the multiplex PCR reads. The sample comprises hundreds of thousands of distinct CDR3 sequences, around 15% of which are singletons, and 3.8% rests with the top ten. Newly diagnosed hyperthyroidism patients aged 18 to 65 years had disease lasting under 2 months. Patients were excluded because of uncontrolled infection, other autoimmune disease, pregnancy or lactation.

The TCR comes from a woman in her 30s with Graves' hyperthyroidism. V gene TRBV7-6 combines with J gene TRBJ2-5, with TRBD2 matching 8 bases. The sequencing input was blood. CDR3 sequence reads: CASSLDLAGRGAYQETQYF. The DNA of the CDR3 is TGTGCCAGCAGCTTAGACCTAGCGGGCAGAGGGGCGTACCAAGAGACCCAGTACTTC.